A selection of T cell receptor beta chains follows, all from one sample in a study of T cell repertoires in cytomegalovirus infection. For these TCRs, the target antigens are not known. TCRdb ran MiXCR on the reads and lists one entry per CDR3 protein. The profile shows some 110,000 distinct CDR3 sequences, about 9.4% of them singletons. Input material: PBMCs, sequenced either directly or after in vitro stimulation (not recorded which). The receptors shown here come from a human donor in good health (CMV status not recorded). Some clones in this sample may be carry-over from other donors' samples. Each CDR3 is given with its conserved first and last residue. D genes are given only for firm matches. Clone size is stated in some rows and not others, as once, few, many or a class when expanded.

V gene,clone size,J gene,D gene,CDR3 protein,CDR3 DNA
TRBV12-3/TRBV12-4,many,TRBJ2-4,.,CASSFAGPSNIQYF,TGTGCCAGCAGTTTCGCGGGCCCTTCAAACATTCAGTACTTC
TRBV7-2,.,TRBJ1-4,.,CASSSRVINEKLFF,TGTGCCAGCAGCTCCCGGGTTATTAATGAAAAACTGTTTTTT
TRBV7-9,many,TRBJ1-1,.,CASSPMTGMNTEAFF,TGTGCCAGCAGCCCCATGACAGGAATGAACACTGAAGCTTTCTTT
TRBV7-8,few,TRBJ1-1,.,CASSQTPQGSPDTEAFF,TGTGCCAGCAGCCAGACCCCGCAGGGCTCTCCAGACACTGAAGCTTTCTTT
TRBV6-2/TRBV6-3,.,TRBJ2-3,TRBD2,CASSYGAGGAQYF,TGTGCCAGCAGTTACGGCGCGGGAGGCGCGCAGTATTTT
TRBV29-1,.,TRBJ1-2,TRBD1,CSVDSPGTGDYGYTF,TGCAGCGTTGACTCCCCTGGTACAGGGGACTATGGCTACACCTTC
TRBV5-4,few,TRBJ1-1,.,CASSPQGRLTEAFF,TGTGCCAGCAGCCCACAGGGCCGCCTCACTGAAGCTTTCTTT
TRBV12-3/TRBV12-4,.,TRBJ1-5,.,CASSWGPGSNQPQHF,TGTGCCAGCAGTTGGGGGCCCGGATCCAATCAGCCCCAGCATTTT
TRBV6-2/TRBV6-3,few,TRBJ2-1,.,CASTTTPVAYNEQFF,TGTGCCAGCACTACGACCCCCGTCGCCTACAATGAGCAGTTCTTC
TRBV7-9,many,TRBJ1-2,.,CASSSNGAASNYGYTF,TGTGCCAGCAGCTCCAACGGGGCAGCAAGTAACTATGGCTACACCTTC
TRBV6-6,.,TRBJ1-6,.,CASSYSGQGRLSLHF,TGTGCCAGCAGTTACTCGGGACAAGGACGTCTGTCCCTCCACTTT
TRBV15,few,TRBJ2-3,TRBD2,CATSRGETSGRGTQYF,TGTGCCACCAGCAGAGGTGAGACTAGCGGGAGAGGTACGCAGTATTTT
TRBV7-2,many,TRBJ2-1,.,CASSLDLGYNEQFF,TGTGCCAGCAGCTTAGATTTAGGGTACAATGAGCAGTTCTTC
TRBV4-3,few,TRBJ2-2,TRBD2,CASSQDGLAGGPTGELFF,TGCGCCAGCAGCCAAGATGGGCTAGCGGGAGGGCCGACCGGGGAGCTGTTTTTT
TRBV4-1,few,TRBJ2-3,.,CASSQDAHTQYF,TGCGCCAGCAGCCAAGATGCGCATACGCAGTATTTT
TRBV7-2,few,TRBJ2-3,TRBD2,CASSLVAGGTTPSTQYF,TGTGCCAGCAGCTTAGTGGCGGGAGGGACCACTCCCAGTACGCAGTATTTT
TRBV20-1,few,TRBJ2-5,TRBD2,CSARDHSSGSQQETQYF,TGCAGTGCTAGAGATCACTCTAGCGGGAGCCAACAAGAGACCCAGTACTTC
TRBV6-1,many,TRBJ2-2,.,CASTKDRNTGELFF,TGTGCCAGCACCAAGGACCGAAACACCGGGGAGCTGTTTTTT
TRBV5-1,.,TRBJ1-1,.,CASSTRSDTEAFF,TGCGCCAGCAGCACCCGGAGTGACACTGAAGCTTTCTTT
TRBV12-3/TRBV12-4,few,TRBJ1-5,TRBD1,CASSSPIGQGCCNQPQHF,TGTGCCAGCAGTTCCCCCATCGGACAGGGATGTTGCAATCAGCCCCAGCATTTT
TRBV9,many,TRBJ1-4,.,CASSVGSGMKKLFF,TGTGCCAGCAGCGTAGGTTCAGGTATGAAGAAACTGTTTTTT
TRBV7-9,.,TRBJ1-6,.,CASSSGDLPQNSPLHF,TGTGCCAGCAGCTCGGGGGATCTTCCCCAAAATTCACCCCTCCACTTT
TRBV7-2,few,TRBJ1-4,.,CASSFSETRYEKLFF,TGTGCCAGCAGCTTCTCCGAGACAAGATATGAAAAACTGTTTTTT
TRBV6-2/TRBV6-3,many,TRBJ1-2,TRBD1,CASSWDSLYGYTF,TGTGCCAGCAGTTGGGACAGCCTCTATGGCTACACCTTC
TRBV7-8,few,TRBJ2-7,.,CASSPVRAEQYF,TGTGCCAGCAGCCCTGTGAGGGCCGAGCAGTACTTC
TRBV7-2,many,TRBJ1-2,.,CASSPTVGPWDYGYTF,TGTGCCAGCAGTCCAACCGTGGGTCCCTGGGACTATGGCTACACCTTC
TRBV5-4,.,TRBJ1-6,TRBD1,CASSIRDRGYSPLHF,TGTGCCAGCAGCATCCGGGACAGGGGGTATTCACCCCTCCACTTT
TRBV6-5,many,TRBJ2-1,.,CASSYSIVRPSYNEQFF,TGTGCCAGCAGTTACTCGATAGTTCGACCCTCCTACAATGAGCAGTTCTTC
TRBV6-5,many,TRBJ2-1,TRBD2,CASSRPGLAGEYNEQFF,TGTGCCAGCAGTCGTCCGGGACTAGCGGGAGAGTACAATGAGCAGTTCTTC
TRBV29-1,once,TRBJ2-1,TRBD1,CSVTGEGGDINEQFF,TGCAGCGTTACCGGTGAAGGGGGCGACATCAATGAGCAGTTCTTC
TRBV5-1,few,TRBJ1-2,.,CASSPGSNGYTF,TGCGCCAGCAGCCCTGGTTCAAATGGCTACACCTTC
TRBV23-1,.,TRBJ2-5,.,CASSHPGDPETQYF,TGCGCCAGCAGTCATCCGGGGGATCCAGAGACCCAGTACTTC
TRBV4-1,large,TRBJ2-7,.,CASSHSALGGASYEQYF,TGCGCCAGCAGCCATAGCGCTTTGGGGGGAGCCTCCTACGAGCAGTACTTC
TRBV7-6,.,TRBJ2-2,TRBD2,CASSRLAGGPVGELFF,TGTGCTAGCAGCAGATTAGCGGGAGGGCCTGTCGGGGAGCTGTTTTTT
TRBV7-4,.,TRBJ2-2,.,CASNQGSYNTGELFF,TGTGCCAGCAATCAGGGCTCATACAACACCGGGGAGCTGTTTTTT
TRBV19,many,TRBJ2-4,TRBD1,CASSPTGVAKNIQYF,TGTGCCAGTAGTCCTACAGGGGTAGCCAAAAACATTCAGTACTTC
TRBV4-2,.,TRBJ2-5,TRBD2,CASSQASGNGETQYF,TGTGCCAGCAGCCAGGCCAGCGGGAACGGGGAGACCCAGTACTTC
TRBV7-2,many,TRBJ2-1,TRBD1,CASSLRGQLNPNNEQFF,TGTGCCAGCAGCCTAAGGGGACAGCTAAACCCTAACAATGAGCAGTTCTTC
TRBV19,.,TRBJ1-1,.,CASSRWGGTEAFF,TGTGCCAGTAGTAGGTGGGGCGGCACTGAAGCTTTCTTT
TRBV4-3,.,TRBJ2-1,TRBD1,CASSQDLRTGYNEQFF,TGCGCCAGCAGCCAAGATCTACGGACAGGGTACAATGAGCAGTTCTTC
TRBV15,few,TRBJ2-5,TRBD1,CATSRDKDRGQETQYF,TGTGCCACCAGCAGAGATAAGGACAGGGGTCAAGAGACCCAGTACTTC
TRBV20-1,few,TRBJ1-2,TRBD1,CSAEHPGGSGYTF,TGCAGTGCGGAGCACCCAGGGGGGTCTGGCTACACCTTC
TRBV27,many,TRBJ2-7,TRBD1,CASSPGTGTINYEQYF,TGTGCCAGCAGTCCGGGGACAGGTACCATAAACTACGAGCAGTACTTC
TRBV4-3,.,TRBJ2-2,TRBD2,CASSPGGGTANTGELFF,TGCGCCAGCAGCCCCGGGGGGGGGACCGCGAACACCGGGGAGCTGTTTTTT
TRBV9,few,TRBJ2-2,.,CASSVRGRVGELFF,TGTGCCAGCAGCGTCAGGGGCCGGGTCGGGGAGCTGTTTTTT
TRBV29-1,many,TRBJ2-1,.,CSVVERPGRNEQFF,TGCAGCGTTGTCGAGAGGCCGGGAAGGAATGAGCAGTTCTTC
TRBV11-2,many,TRBJ1-1,.,CASSLEPTGWAMNTEAFF,TGTGCCAGCAGCTTAGAGCCCACCGGTTGGGCAATGAACACTGAAGCTTTCTTT
TRBV18,few,TRBJ2-5,.,CASSLDLEETQYF,TGTGCCAGCTCACTCGACTTAGAAGAGACCCAGTACTTC
TRBV7-9,few,TRBJ2-2,TRBD1,CASRHPGQGATGELFF,TGTGCCAGCAGGCACCCGGGACAGGGGGCAACCGGGGAGCTGTTTTTT
TRBV15,.,TRBJ1-4,TRBD1,CATTKPRGPGGEKLFF,TGTGCCACCACCAAACCCAGGGGGCCAGGAGGAGAAAAACTGTTTTTT